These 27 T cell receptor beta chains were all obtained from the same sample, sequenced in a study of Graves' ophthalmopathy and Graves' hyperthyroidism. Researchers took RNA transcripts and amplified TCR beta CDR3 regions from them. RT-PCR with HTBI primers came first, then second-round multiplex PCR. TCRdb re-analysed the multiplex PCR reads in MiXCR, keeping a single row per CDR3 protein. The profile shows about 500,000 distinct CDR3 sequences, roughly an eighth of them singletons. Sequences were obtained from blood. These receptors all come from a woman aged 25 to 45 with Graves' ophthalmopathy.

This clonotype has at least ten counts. The CDR3 reads CSAPDGPNSPLHF. CDR3 sequence (DNA): TGCAGTGCCCCGGACGGCCCTAATTCACCCCTCCACTTT. V usage is TRBV20-1 and J usage is TRBJ1-6, with unresolved D. CDR1 DFQATT and CDR2 SNEGSKA come from the germline V gene (reference sequence). The length of the CDR3 is 13 residues. Trimming removed 6 bases from V and 6 bases from J, with 12 bases in between.

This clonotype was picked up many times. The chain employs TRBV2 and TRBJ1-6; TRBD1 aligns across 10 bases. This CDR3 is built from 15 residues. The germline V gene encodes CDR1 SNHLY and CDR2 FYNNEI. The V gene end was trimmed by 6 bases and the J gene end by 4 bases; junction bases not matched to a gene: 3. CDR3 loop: CASRLDRGYNSPLHF. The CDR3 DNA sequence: TGTGCCAGCAGGTTGGACAGGGGGTATAATTCACCCCTCCACTTT.

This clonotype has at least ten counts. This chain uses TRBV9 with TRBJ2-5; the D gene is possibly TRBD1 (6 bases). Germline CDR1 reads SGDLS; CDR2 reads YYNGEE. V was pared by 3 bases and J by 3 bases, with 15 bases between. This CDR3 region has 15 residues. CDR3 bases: TGTGCCAGCAGCGGCCAACAGGGCCGCAAAGAGACCCAGTACTTC. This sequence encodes CASSGQQGRKETQYF.

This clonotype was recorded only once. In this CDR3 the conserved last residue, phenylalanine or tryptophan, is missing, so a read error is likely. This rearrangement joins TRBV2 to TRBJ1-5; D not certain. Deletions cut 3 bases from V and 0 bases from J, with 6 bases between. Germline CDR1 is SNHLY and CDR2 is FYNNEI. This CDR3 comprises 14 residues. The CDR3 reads CASSDGYSNQPQHY. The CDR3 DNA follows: TGTGCCAGCAGTGACGGGTATAGCAATCAGCCCCAGCATTAT.

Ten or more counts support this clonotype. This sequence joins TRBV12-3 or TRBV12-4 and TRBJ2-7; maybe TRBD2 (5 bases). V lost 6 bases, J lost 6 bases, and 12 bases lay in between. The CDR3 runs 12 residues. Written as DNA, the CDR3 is TGTGCCAGCAGGGGAGTTCTCGGCGAGCAGTACTTC. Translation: CASRGVLGEQYF.

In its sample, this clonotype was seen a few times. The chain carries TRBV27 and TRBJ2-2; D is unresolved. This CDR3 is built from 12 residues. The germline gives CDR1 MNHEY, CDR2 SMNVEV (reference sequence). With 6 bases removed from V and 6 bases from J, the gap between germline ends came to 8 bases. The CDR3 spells CASRRAPGELFF. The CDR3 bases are TGTGCCAGCAGACGAGCCCCCGGGGAGCTGTTTTTT.

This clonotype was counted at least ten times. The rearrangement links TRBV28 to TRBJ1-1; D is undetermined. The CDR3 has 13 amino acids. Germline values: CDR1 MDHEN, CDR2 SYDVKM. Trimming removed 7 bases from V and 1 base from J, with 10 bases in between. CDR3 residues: CASTLDGNTEAFF. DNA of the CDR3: TGTGCCAGCACCCTGGACGGGAACACTGAAGCTTTCTTT.

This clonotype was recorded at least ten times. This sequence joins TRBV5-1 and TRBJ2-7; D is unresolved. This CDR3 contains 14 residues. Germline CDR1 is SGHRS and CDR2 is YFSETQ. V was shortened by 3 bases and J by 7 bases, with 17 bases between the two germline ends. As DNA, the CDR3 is TGCGCCAGCAGCTCGACGCCTACTGGGGTAGAGCAGTACTTC. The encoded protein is CASSSTPTGVEQYF. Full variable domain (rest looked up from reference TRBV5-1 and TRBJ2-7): KAGVTQTPRYLIKTRGQQVTLSCSPISGHRSVSWYQQTPGQGLQFLFEYFSETQRNKGNFPGRFSGRQFSNSRSEMNVSTLELGDSALYLCASSSTPTGVEQYFGPGTRLTVT.

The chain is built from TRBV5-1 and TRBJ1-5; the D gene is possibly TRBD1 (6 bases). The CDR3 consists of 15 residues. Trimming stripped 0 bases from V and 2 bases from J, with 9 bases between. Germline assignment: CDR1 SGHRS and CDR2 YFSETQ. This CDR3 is CASSLAGGRNQPQHF. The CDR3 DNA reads TGCGCCAGCAGCTTGGCGGGGGGGCGCAATCAGCCCCAGCATTTT.

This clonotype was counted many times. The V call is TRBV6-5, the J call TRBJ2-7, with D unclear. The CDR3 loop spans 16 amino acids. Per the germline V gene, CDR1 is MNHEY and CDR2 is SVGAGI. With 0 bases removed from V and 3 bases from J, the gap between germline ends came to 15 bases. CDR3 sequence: CASSYSTQFGIYEQYF. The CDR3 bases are TGTGCCAGCAGTTACTCGACACAGTTTGGGATCTACGAGCAGTACTTC.

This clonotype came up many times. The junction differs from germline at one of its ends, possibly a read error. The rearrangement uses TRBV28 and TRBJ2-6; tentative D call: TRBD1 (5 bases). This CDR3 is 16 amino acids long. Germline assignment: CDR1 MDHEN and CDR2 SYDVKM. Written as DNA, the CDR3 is TGTGCCAGCAAGACGATAAAAGGCCTTGGGGCCAACGTCCCGACTTTC. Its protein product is CASKTIKGLGANVPTF.

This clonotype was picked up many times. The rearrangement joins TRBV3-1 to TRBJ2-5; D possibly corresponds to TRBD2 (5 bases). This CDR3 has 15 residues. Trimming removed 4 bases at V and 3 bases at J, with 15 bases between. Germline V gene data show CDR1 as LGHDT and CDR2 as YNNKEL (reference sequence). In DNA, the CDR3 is TGTGCCAGCAGCCGCCCGGCGGGTGGGGAAGAGACCCAGTACTTC. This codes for CASSRPAGGEETQYF.

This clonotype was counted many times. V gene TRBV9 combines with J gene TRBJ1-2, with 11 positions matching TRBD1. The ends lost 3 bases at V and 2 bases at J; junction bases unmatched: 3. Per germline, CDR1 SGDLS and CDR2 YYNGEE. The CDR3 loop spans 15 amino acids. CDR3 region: CASSAGTGGNYGYTF. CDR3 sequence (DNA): TGTGCCAGCAGCGCTGGGACAGGGGGGAACTATGGCTACACCTTC. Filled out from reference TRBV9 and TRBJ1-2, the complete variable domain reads DSGVTQTPKHLITATGQRVTLRCSPRSGDLSVYWYQQSLDQGLQFLIQYYNGEERAKGNILERFSAQQFPDLHSELNLSSLELGDSALYFCASSAGTGGNYGYTFGSGTRLTVV.

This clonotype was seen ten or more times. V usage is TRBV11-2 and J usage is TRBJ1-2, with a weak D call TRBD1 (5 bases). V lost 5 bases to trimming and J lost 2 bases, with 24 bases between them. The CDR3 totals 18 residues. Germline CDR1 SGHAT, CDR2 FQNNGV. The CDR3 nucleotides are TGTGCCAGCAGCCACCGCTGGGCAGGGCTCCCCAAAAACTATGGCTACACCTTC. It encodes CASSHRWAGLPKNYGYTF.

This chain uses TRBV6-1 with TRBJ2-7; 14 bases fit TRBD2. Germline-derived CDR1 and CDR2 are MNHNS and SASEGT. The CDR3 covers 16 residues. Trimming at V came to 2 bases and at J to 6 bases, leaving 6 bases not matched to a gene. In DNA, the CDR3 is TGTGCCAGCAGTGAAAGACTAGCGGGAGGGCGGGTCGAGCAGTACTTC. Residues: CASSERLAGGRVEQYF.

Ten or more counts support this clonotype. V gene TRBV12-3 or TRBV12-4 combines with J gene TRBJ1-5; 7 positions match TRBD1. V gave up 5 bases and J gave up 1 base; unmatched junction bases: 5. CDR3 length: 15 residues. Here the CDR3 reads CASSTNRGSNQPQHF. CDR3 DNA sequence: TGTGCCAGCAGTACTAACAGGGGCAGCAATCAGCCCCAGCATTTT.

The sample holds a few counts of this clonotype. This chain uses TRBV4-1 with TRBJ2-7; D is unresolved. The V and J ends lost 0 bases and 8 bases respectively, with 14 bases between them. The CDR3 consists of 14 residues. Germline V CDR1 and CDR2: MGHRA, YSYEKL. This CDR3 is CASSQESPQIQQYF. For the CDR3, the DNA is TGCGCCAGCAGCCAAGAATCGCCCCAAATTCAGCAGTACTTC.

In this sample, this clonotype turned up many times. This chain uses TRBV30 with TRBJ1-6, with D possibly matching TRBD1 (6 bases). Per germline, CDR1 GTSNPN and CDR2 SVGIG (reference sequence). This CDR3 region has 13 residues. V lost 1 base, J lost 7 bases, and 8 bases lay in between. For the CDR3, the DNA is TGTGCCTGGAGTGACAGGGAAAATTCACCCCTCCACTTT. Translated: CAWSDRENSPLHF. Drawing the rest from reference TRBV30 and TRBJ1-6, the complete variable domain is SQTIHQWPATLVQPVGSPLSLECTVEGTSNPNLYWYRQAAGRGLQLLFYSVGIGQISSEVPQNLSASRPQDRQFILSSKKLLLSDSGFYLCAWSDRENSPLHFGNGTRLTVT.

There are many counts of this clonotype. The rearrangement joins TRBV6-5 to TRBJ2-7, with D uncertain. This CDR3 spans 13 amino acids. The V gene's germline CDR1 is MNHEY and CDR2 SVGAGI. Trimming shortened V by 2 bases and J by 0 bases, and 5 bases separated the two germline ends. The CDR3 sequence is CASSYQDSYEQYF. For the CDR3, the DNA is TGTGCCAGCAGTTACCAGGACTCCTACGAGCAGTACTTC.

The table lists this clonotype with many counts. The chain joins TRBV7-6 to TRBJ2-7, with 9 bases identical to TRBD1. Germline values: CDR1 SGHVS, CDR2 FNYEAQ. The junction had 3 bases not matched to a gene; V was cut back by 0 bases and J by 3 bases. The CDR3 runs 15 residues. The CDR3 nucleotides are TGTGCCAGCAGCTTAGCTGGACAGGGGAGCTACGAGCAGTACTTC. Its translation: CASSLAGQGSYEQYF.

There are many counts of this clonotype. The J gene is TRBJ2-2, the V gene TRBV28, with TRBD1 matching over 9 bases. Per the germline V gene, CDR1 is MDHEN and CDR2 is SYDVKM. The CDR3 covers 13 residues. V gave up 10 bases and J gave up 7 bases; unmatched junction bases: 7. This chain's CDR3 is CATRDREIGELFF. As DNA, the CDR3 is TGTGCCACCCGGGACAGGGAAATCGGGGAGCTGTTTTTT.

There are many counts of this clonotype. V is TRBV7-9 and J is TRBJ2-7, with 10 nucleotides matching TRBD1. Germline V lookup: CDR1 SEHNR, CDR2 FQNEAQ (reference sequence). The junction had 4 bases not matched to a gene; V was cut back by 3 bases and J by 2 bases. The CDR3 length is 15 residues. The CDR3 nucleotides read TGTGCCAGCAGCTTTGGGGACAGGGGACCCTACGAGCAGTACTTC. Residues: CASSFGDRGPYEQYF.

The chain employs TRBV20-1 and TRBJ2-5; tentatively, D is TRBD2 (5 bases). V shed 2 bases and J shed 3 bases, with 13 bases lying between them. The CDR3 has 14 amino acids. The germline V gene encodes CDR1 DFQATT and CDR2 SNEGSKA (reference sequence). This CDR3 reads CSARKLGPKETQYF. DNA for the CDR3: TGCAGTGCTAGAAAACTAGGACCTAAAGAGACCCAGTACTTC.

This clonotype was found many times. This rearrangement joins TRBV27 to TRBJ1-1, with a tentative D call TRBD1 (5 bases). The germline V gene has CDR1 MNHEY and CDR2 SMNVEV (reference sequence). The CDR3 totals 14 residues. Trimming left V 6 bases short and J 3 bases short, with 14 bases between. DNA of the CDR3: TGTGCCAGCAGGGAGGGACCGATGGACACTGAAGCTTTCTTT. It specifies CASREGPMDTEAFF.

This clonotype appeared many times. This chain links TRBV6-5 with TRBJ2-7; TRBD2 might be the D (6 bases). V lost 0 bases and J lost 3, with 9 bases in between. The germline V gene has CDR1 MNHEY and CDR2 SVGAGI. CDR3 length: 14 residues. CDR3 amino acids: CASSYSAGNYEQYF. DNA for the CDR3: TGTGCCAGCAGTTACTCGGCGGGGAACTACGAGCAGTACTTC.

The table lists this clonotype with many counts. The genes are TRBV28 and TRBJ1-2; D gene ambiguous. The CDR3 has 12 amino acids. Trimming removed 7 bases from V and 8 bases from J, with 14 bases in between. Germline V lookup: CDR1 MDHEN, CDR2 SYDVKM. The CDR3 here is CASTQHPGGYTF. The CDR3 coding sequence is TGTGCCAGCACCCAACATCCCGGGGGCTACACCTTC.

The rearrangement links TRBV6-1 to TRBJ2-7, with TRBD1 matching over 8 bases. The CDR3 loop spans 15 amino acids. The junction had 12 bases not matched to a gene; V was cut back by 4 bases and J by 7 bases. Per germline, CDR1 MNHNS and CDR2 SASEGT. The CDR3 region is CASSGSGTGGEEQYF. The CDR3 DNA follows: TGTGCCAGCAGTGGTTCCGGGACAGGAGGGGAGGAGCAGTACTTC.